The clone carrying this TCR beta chain was counted many times. These data originate in a study of identical twins. Each CDR3 protein is one row after TCRdb ran MiXCR on the 5' RACE reads. The table lists approximately 670,000 distinct CDR3 sequences, less than 7% of them singletons. The specimen was naive T cells sorted from blood. This sequence was found in a man aged 18 to 29 in good health.

CDR3 region: CASSEGWAGFNGYTF. CDR3 DNA sequence: TGTGCCAGCAGTGAAGGGTGGGCAGGGTTCAATGGCTACACCTTC. The V and J genes are TRBV12-3 or TRBV12-4 and TRBJ1-2; D may be TRBD1 (5 bases). V was trimmed by 5 bases and J by 6 bases, leaving 19 bases between them. This CDR3 has 15 residues.